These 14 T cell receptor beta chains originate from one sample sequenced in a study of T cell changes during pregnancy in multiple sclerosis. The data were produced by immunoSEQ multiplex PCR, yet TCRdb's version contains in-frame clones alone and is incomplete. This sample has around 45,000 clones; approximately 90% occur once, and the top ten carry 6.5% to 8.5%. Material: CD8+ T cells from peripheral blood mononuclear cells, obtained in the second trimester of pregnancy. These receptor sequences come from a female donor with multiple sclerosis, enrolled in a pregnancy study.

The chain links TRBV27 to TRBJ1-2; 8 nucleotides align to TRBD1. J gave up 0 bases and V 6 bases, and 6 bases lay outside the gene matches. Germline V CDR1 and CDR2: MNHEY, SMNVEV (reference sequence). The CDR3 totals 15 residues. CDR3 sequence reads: CASRNPGQANYGYTF. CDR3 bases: TGTGCCAGCAGGAATCCGGGACAGGCTAACTATGGCTACACCTTC.

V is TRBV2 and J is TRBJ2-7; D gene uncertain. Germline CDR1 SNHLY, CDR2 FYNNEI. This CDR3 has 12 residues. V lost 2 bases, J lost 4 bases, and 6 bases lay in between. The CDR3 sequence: CASSERVYEQYF. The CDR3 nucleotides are TGTGCCAGCAGTGAACGAGTTTACGAGCAGTACTTC.

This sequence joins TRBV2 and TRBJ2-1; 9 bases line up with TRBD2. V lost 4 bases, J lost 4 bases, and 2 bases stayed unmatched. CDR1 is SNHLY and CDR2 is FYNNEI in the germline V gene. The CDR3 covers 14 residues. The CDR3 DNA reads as TGTGCCAGCAGTGCTCTAGCGGGGTACAATGAGCAGTTCTTC. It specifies CASSALAGYNEQFF. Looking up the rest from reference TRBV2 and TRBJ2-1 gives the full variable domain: EPEVTQTPSHQVTQMGQEVILRCVPISNHLYFYWYRQILGQKVEFLVSFYNNEISEKSEIFDDQFSVERPDGSNFTLKIRSTKLEDSAMYFCASSALAGYNEQFFGPGTRLTVL.

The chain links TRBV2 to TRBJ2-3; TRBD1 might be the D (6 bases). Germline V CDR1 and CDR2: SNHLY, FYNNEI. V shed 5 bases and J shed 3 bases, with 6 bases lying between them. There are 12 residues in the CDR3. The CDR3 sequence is CASSQGTDTQYF. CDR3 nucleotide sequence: TGTGCCAGCAGTCAGGGGACAGATACGCAGTATTTT.

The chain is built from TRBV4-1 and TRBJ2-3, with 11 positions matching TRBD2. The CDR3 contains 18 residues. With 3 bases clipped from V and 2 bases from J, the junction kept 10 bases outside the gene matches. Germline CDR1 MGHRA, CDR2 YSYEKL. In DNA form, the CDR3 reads TGCGCCAGCAGCCAGGAGGCCTTACTAGCGGGAGACACAGATACGCAGTATTTT. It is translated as CASSQEALLAGDTDTQYF.

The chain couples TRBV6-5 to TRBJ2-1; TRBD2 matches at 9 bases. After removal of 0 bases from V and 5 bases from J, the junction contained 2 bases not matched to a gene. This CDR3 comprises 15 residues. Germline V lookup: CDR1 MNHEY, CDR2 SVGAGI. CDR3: CASSYSAGGDNEQFF. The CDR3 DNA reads TGTGCCAGCAGTTACTCTGCGGGGGGGGACAATGAGCAGTTCTTC.

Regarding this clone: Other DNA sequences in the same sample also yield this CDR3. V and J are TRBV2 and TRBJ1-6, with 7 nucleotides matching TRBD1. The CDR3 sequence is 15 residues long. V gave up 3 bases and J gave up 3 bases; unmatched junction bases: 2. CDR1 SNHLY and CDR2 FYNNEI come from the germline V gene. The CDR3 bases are TGTGCCAGCAGTGACCGGGACAGCTATAATTCACCCCTCCACTTT. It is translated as CASSDRDSYNSPLHF.

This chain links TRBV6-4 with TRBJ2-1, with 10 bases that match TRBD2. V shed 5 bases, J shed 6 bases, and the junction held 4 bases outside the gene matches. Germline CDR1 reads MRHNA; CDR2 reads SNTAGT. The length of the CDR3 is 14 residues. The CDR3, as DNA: TGTGCCAGCAGTCCTAGCGGGAGTCCCAATGAGCAGTTCTTC. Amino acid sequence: CASSPSGSPNEQFF.

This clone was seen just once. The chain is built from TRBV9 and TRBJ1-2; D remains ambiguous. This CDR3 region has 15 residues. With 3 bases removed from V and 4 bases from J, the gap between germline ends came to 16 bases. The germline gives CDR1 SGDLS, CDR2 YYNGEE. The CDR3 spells CASSGERPSGYGYTF. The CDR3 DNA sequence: TGTGCCAGCAGCGGAGAGAGGCCTTCGGGCTATGGCTACACCTTC.

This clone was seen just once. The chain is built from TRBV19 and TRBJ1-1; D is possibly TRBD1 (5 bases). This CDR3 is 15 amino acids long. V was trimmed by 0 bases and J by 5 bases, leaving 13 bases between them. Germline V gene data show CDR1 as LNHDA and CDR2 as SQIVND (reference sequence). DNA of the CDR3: TGTGCCAGTAGTATAGAGGAGGGGATTATAACTGAAGCTTTCTTT. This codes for CASSIEEGIITEAFF.

The CDR3 loop reads CAVGLAGGKSSYEQYF. The CDR3 DNA follows: TGCGCTGTGGGACTAGCGGGGGGCAAGAGCTCCTACGAGCAGTACTTC. The chain uses TRBV23-1 and TRBJ2-7; TRBD2 agrees at 15 bases. TRBV23-1 is an open reading frame, and its role is uncertain. The CDR3 has 16 amino acids.

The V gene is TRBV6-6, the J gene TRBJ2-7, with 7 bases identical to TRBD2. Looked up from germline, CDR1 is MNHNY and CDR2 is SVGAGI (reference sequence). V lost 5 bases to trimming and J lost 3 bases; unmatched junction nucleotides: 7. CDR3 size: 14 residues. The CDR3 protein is CASSGPGTNYEQYF. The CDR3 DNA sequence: TGTGCCAGCAGTGGACCAGGGACTAACTACGAGCAGTACTTC.

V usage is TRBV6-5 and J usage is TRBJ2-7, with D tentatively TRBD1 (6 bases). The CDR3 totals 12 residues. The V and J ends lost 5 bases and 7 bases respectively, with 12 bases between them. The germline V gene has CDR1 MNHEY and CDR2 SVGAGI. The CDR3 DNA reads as TGTGCCAGCAGTACAGGGTTGGGAGAGCAGTACTTC. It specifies CASSTGLGEQYF.

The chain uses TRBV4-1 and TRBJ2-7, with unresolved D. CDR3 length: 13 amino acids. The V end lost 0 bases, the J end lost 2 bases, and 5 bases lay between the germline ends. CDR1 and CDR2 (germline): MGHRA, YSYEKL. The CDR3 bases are TGCGCCAGCAGCCAAGAGGCCACCTACGAGCAGTACTTC. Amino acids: CASSQEATYEQYF.